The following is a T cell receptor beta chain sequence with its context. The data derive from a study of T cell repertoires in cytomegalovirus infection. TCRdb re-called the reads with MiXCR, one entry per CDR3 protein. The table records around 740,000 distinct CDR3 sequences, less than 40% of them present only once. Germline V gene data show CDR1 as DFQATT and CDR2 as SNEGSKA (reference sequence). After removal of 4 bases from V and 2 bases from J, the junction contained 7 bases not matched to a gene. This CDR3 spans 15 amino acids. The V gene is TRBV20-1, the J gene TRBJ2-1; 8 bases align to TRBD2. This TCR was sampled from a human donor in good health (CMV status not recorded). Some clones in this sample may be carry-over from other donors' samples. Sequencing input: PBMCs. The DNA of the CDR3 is TGCAGTGCTATCCCACTAGCGGAGGCCTACAATGAGCAGTTCTTC. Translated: CSAIPLAEAYNEQFF.